These 27 T cell receptor beta chains were sequenced from one sample in a study of cytomegalovirus exposure and HLA in healthy donors. This PCR relied on a set of 60 Vbeta primers and 13 Jbeta primers. TCRdb's copy holds only in-frame clones and misses some; the assay was immunoSEQ multiplex PCR. The data contain 90,000 to 120,000 clones, roughly 73% of them seen just once; the ten biggest clones take up 7% to 8%. Sequences were obtained from PBMCs. These receptors all come from a man aged 25 to 40 in good health and CMV-seronegative.

This clone was seen only a few times. Written as DNA, the CDR3 is TGTGCCAGCAGTCCCTGGAGTACTAACTATGGCTACACCTTC. It encodes CASSPWSTNYGYTF. The chain carries TRBV28 and TRBJ1-2; D is uncertain. V dropped 5 bases and J dropped 0 bases, with 10 bases sitting between them. Per germline, CDR1 MDHEN and CDR2 SYDVKM. The CDR3 is made up of 14 amino acids.

The V call is TRBV5-1, the J call TRBJ2-2; 7 bases match TRBD1. There are 16 residues in the CDR3. Germline V gene sequence: CDR1 SGHRS, CDR2 YFSETQ. With 3 bases clipped from V and 0 bases from J, the junction kept 5 bases outside the gene matches. Written as DNA, the CDR3 is TGCGCCAGCAGCTCGACAGGGCTTGCGAACACCGGGGAGCTGTTTTTT. Amino acid sequence: CASSSTGLANTGELFF.

CDR3 amino acids: CATQRDRSLVDEQFF. The CDR3 nucleotides are TGTGCCACACAGAGGGACAGGAGCCTGGTAGATGAGCAGTTCTTC. The chain has TRBV2 and TRBJ2-1; 8 positions agree with TRBD1. The CDR3 totals 15 residues. Trimming cost V 10 bases and J 8 bases; bases outside gene matches: 16. Germline V lookup: CDR1 SNHLY, CDR2 FYNNEI.

V and J are TRBV19 and TRBJ1-2; no clear D. The germline gives CDR1 LNHDA, CDR2 SQIVND (reference sequence). CDR3 length: 15 amino acids. Trimming cost V 3 bases and J 8 bases, with 19 bases left between them. CDR3 sequence reads: CASSIEVTIPPGYTF. The CDR3 coding sequence is TGTGCCAGTAGTATCGAGGTTACCATACCTCCGGGCTACACCTTC.

This clone was picked up a small number of times. The chain couples TRBV28 to TRBJ2-1, with TRBD2 matching over 13 bases. V shed 5 bases, J shed 7 bases, and the junction held 8 bases outside the gene matches. Per germline, CDR1 MDHEN and CDR2 SYDVKM. CDR3 size: 16 residues. The CDR3 DNA sequence: TGTGCCAGCAGTCTAACGGGACTAGCGGGACATAATGAGCAGTTCTTC. It translates to CASSLTGLAGHNEQFF.

The chain recombines TRBV6-5 with TRBJ1-5, with D possibly matching TRBD1 (5 bases). Trimming pared 6 bases from V and 2 bases from J, leaving 11 bases between. The germline gives CDR1 MNHEY, CDR2 SVGAGI. The CDR3 is made up of 14 amino acids. This CDR3 is CASRQGSGNQPQHF. The DNA of the CDR3 is TGTGCCAGCAGGCAGGGTTCGGGCAATCAGCCCCAGCATTTT.

The DNA for the CDR3 is TGCGCCAGCAGCTGGACAACTTCGAGCTCCTACAATGAGCAGTTCTTC. It is translated as CASSWTTSSSYNEQFF. The chain recombines TRBV5-1 with TRBJ2-1, with D perhaps matching TRBD1 (5 bases). This CDR3 region has 16 residues. Looked up from germline, CDR1 is SGHRS and CDR2 is YFSETQ. The germline V and J ends were trimmed by 3 bases and 0 bases, with 13 bases remaining between them. Drawing the rest from reference TRBV5-1 and TRBJ2-1, the complete variable domain is KAGVTQTPRYLIKTRGQQVTLSCSPISGHRSVSWYQQTPGQGLQFLFEYFSETQRNKGNFPGRFSGRQFSNSRSEMNVSTLELGDSALYLCASSWTTSSSYNEQFFGPGTRLTVL.

This clone was detected a few times. The J gene is TRBJ1-4, the V gene TRBV27; possible D gene TRBD1, 5 bases. This CDR3 contains 14 residues. The germline V gene has CDR1 MNHEY and CDR2 SMNVEV (reference sequence). V lost 5 bases to trimming and J lost 5 bases, with 12 bases between them. In DNA, the CDR3 is TGTGCCAGCAGTCCGGACGGGGGGAATGAAAAACTGTTTTTT. Its protein product is CASSPDGGNEKLFF.

V is TRBV18 and J is TRBJ2-3, with a possible D match to TRBD1 (6 bases). The germline CDR1 and CDR2 sequences are KGHSH and LQKENI. The CDR3 has 16 residues. The germline V and J ends were trimmed by 0 bases and 7 bases, with 17 bases remaining between them. CDR3 bases: TGTGCCAGCTCACCACCTGGGTCAGGGGTCTGGAATACGCAGTATTTT. Amino acids: CASSPPGSGVWNTQYF.

The chain recombines TRBV9 with TRBJ2-7; 9 positions agree with TRBD2. The length of the CDR3 is 15 residues. Germline CDR1 and CDR2: SGDLS and YYNGEE. V was pared by 0 bases and J by 2 bases, with 3 bases of the junction left unmatched. The CDR3 is CASSVGPSGAYEQYF. CDR3 DNA sequence: TGTGCCAGCAGCGTAGGGCCTAGCGGGGCCTACGAGCAGTACTTC.

The V gene is TRBV28, the J gene TRBJ1-5; 9 positions agree with TRBD1. V lost 7 bases, J lost 7 bases, and 5 bases stayed unmatched. Germline V gene lookup returns CDR1 MDHEN and CDR2 SYDVKM. The CDR3 length is 13 residues. CDR3 sequence: CASTDRGNQPQHF. CDR3 coding DNA: TGTGCCAGCACGGACAGGGGTAACCAGCCCCAGCATTTT.

The rearrangement uses TRBV28 and TRBJ2-4, with D perhaps TRBD1 (5 bases). There are 16 residues in the CDR3. V was clipped by 6 bases and J by 0 bases, with 15 bases between them. Looked up from germline, CDR1 is MDHEN and CDR2 is SYDVKM. CDR3 bases: TGTGCCAGCAGCCCGGAATGGGGCCTAGCCAAAAACATTCAGTACTTC. Protein product: CASSPEWGLAKNIQYF. The full variable domain, its missing parts supplied by reference TRBV28 and TRBJ2-4, is DVKVTQSSRYLVKRTGEKVFLECVQDMDHENMFWYRQDPGLGLRLIYFSYDVKMKEKGDIPEGYSVSREKKERFSLILESASTNQTSMYLCASSPEWGLAKNIQYFGAGTRLSVL.

The genes are TRBV7-3 and TRBJ2-3; TRBD1 aligns across 8 bases. Trimming cost V 5 bases and J 6 bases; bases outside gene matches: 7. This CDR3 has 14 amino acids. The V gene's germline CDR1 is SGHTA and CDR2 FQGTGA. The CDR3 DNA sequence: TGTGCCAGCAGCCCCCGGACAGGGATGGATACGCAGTATTTT. Encoded protein: CASSPRTGMDTQYF.

The chain combines TRBV27 with TRBJ2-2; D is possibly TRBD1 (5 bases). This CDR3 is built from 15 residues. V was cut by 4 bases and J by 1 base, with 10 bases left in between. Looked up from germline, CDR1 is MNHEY and CDR2 is SMNVEV (reference sequence). CDR3 loop: CASSSDSLNTGELFF. In DNA, the CDR3 is TGTGCCAGCAGTTCAGACAGTTTGAACACCGGGGAGCTGTTTTTT.

This clone was recorded only once. The CDR3 DNA follows: TGTGCCAGCAGCTTAGAGGGAGGTCGGGACACAGATACGCAGTATTTT. It codes for CASSLEGGRDTDTQYF. The rearrangement links TRBV7-7 to TRBJ2-3; D perhaps matches TRBD2 (6 bases). Trimming stripped 1 base from V and 2 bases from J, with 13 bases between. There are 16 residues in the CDR3. Germline loops: CDR1 SSHAT, CDR2 FNYEAQ (reference sequence).

The chain is built from TRBV5-1 and TRBJ1-4; 8 nucleotides match TRBD1. CDR3 length equals 15 residues. J gave up 5 bases and V 4 bases, and 7 bases lay outside the gene matches. Germline V gives CDR1 SGHRS, CDR2 YFSETQ. In DNA form, the CDR3 reads TGCGCCAGCAGCATACGGACAGGGCCGAATGAAAAACTGTTTTTT. Translating it yields CASSIRTGPNEKLFF.

The V and J genes are TRBV13 and TRBJ1-2; maybe TRBD1 (5 bases). The V end was cut by 5 bases, the J end by 7 bases, with 8 bases between. This CDR3 is built from 11 residues. Germline V CDR1 and CDR2: PRHDT, FYEKMQ (reference sequence). CDR3 nucleotide sequence: TGTGCCAGCAGCCCCGGGGGTGGCTACACCTTC. This gives the protein CASSPGGGYTF.

This chain joins TRBV6-5 and TRBJ2-1; 7 bases are a match to TRBD2. Germline values: CDR1 MNHEY, CDR2 SVGAGI. Trimming at V came to 5 bases and at J to 2 bases, leaving 6 bases not matched to a gene. This CDR3 contains 15 residues. The chain's CDR3 is CASSLVTSAYNEQFF. The CDR3 nucleotides are TGTGCCAGCAGTCTAGTAACTAGCGCCTACAATGAGCAGTTCTTC.

The V gene is TRBV29-1, the J gene TRBJ2-7, with TRBD2 matching over 9 bases. This CDR3 has 12 amino acids. With V trimmed by 7 bases and J by 6 bases, 7 bases remained unmatched. Germline V gene sequence: CDR1 SQVTM, CDR2 ANQGSEA. The CDR3 here is CSASGNSAEQYF. CDR3 sequence (DNA): TGCAGCGCTAGCGGGAACTCGGCCGAGCAGTACTTC.

A note on this clone: Germline is not matched at one junction end, which may reflect a read error. Additional DNA sequences in this sample encode the identical CDR3. The J gene is TRBJ1-5, the V gene TRBV15; D is uncertain. Germline loops: CDR1 LNHNV, CDR2 YYDKDF (reference sequence). This CDR3 region has 12 residues. The CDR3, as DNA: TGTGCCACTTCAGGATACAATCAGCCCCAACATTTT. Translated: CATSGYNQPQHF.

The rearrangement uses TRBV27 and TRBJ2-5; tentative D call: TRBD2 (6 bases). V was clipped by 0 bases and J by 2 bases, with 10 bases between them. Germline-derived CDR1 and CDR2 are MNHEY and SMNVEV (reference sequence). The CDR3 is 15 residues long. Here the CDR3 reads CASSLSLALQETQYF. The CDR3 region has the DNA TGTGCCAGCAGTTTATCTCTAGCGCTGCAAGAGACCCAGTACTTC.

CDR3 bases: TGTGCCAGCAGGGAAGCGACAGGGTTCACAGATACGCAGTATTTT. Translation: CASREATGFTDTQYF. This chain connects TRBV27 to TRBJ2-3, with 7 positions matching TRBD1. CDR1 is MNHEY and CDR2 is SMNVEV in the germline V gene (reference sequence). V was clipped by 6 bases and J by 2 bases; unmatched bases: 8. This CDR3 is built from 15 residues.

This clone was recorded once. The chain uses TRBV7-8 and TRBJ2-2; 8 nucleotides line up with TRBD2. The germline CDR1 and CDR2 sequences are SGHVS and FQNEAQ. The CDR3 sequence is 16 residues long. With 1 base clipped from V and 7 bases from J, the junction kept 8 bases outside the gene matches. The DNA of the CDR3 is TGTGCCAGCAGCTTAGGGTGGGGACTAGGGTACGGGGAGCTGTTTTTT. Translated: CASSLGWGLGYGELFF.

This sequence joins TRBV10-3 and TRBJ2-7; TRBD2 aligns across 10 bases. The ends lost 8 bases at V and 7 bases at J; junction bases unmatched: 8. The CDR3 covers 13 residues. Germline V gene lookup returns CDR1 ENHRY and CDR2 SYGVKD. In DNA, the CDR3 is TGTGCCATCTCGGCTAGCGGGAGAACGGAGCAGTACTTC. Translation gives CAISASGRTEQYF.

This clone was detected only once. This sequence joins TRBV29-1 and TRBJ2-3, with D perhaps TRBD1 (5 bases). CDR3 length equals 15 residues. Trimming took 6 bases from V and 2 from J, leaving 18 bases between them. CDR1 and CDR2 from the germline V gene are SQVTM and ANQGSEA. CDR3 loop: CSVPRTSDPTDTQYF. The DNA of the CDR3 is TGCAGCGTCCCTCGGACATCCGACCCCACAGATACGCAGTATTTT.

This clone showed up just once. This chain uses TRBV19 with TRBJ2-2; D may be TRBD1 (7 bases). This CDR3 region has 15 residues. The ends were cut back, 1 base at V and 8 bases at J, with 14 bases in the middle. CDR1 and CDR2 from the germline V gene are LNHDA and SQIVND (reference sequence). CDR3 in amino acids: CASSIAGGGQGELFF. Written as DNA, the CDR3 is TGTGCCAGTAGTATAGCAGGGGGAGGACAGGGGGAGCTGTTTTTT.

This clone was seen more than once but under ten times. The chain employs TRBV5-4 and TRBJ2-3, with TRBD2 as a possible D gene (5 bases). V was trimmed by 4 bases and J by 2 bases, leaving 14 bases between them. Germline V gene data show CDR1 as SGHNT and CDR2 as YYREEE (reference sequence). The CDR3 is 15 residues long. CDR3 sequence reads: CASSVTGIHTDTQYF. The CDR3 DNA reads TGTGCCAGCAGCGTGACCGGGATACACACAGATACGCAGTATTTT. Based on the CDR3 plus reference TRBV5-4 and TRBJ2-3, the full variable domain is ETGVTQSPTHLIKTRGQQVTLRCSSQSGHNTVSWYQQALGQGPQFIFQYYREEENGRGNFPPRFSGLQFPNYSSELNVNALELDDSALYLCASSVTGIHTDTQYFGPGTRLTVL.